This is a list of T cell receptor beta chains from one sample in a study of T cells in Graves' hyperthyroidism and ophthalmopathy. MiXCR, applied by TCRdb to the multiplex PCR reads, yields one record per CDR3 protein. The repertoire has around 350,000 distinct CDR3 sequences, around 13% of them found once; the top ten carry around a fifth. The sample comprised blood. These receptors came from a woman in her 30s with Graves' ophthalmopathy. The CDR3 runs from the conserved cysteine through the conserved F or W. A D gene is named only where the DNA matches it firmly. The size field is filled for only some rows; it gives once, few, many or a size class.

DNA: TGTGCCAGCAGCCAGGGGCTGACTAGCTGGGCAATCTACGAGCAGTACTTC
CDR3: CASSQGLTSWAIYEQYF
J: TRBJ2-7
D: TRBD2
V: TRBV14
size: -

DNA: TGTGCCAGCAGCCAAGATCGGAGGGGGTTAAACTTC
CDR3: CASSQDRRGLNF
J: TRBJ2-5
D: -
V: TRBV3-1
size: many

DNA: TGTGCCAGCACCTCAGACCGGGAAACCCAAGAGACCCAGTACTTC
CDR3: CASTSDRETQETQYF
J: TRBJ2-5
D: -
V: TRBV12-3/TRBV12-4
size: many

DNA: TGTGCCAACCGGAGGGGATCTGGCTATGGCTACACCTTC
CDR3: CANRRGSGYGYTF
J: TRBJ1-2
D: -
V: TRBV6-1
size: many

DNA: TGTGCCAGCAGCACCCCTGGGGAAGAGACCCAGTACTTC
CDR3: CASSTPGEETQYF
J: TRBJ2-5
D: -
V: TRBV9
size: -

DNA: TGCGCCAGCAGCTTGGATGGAGGAGGAAACACCATATATTTT
CDR3: CASSLDGGGNTIYF
J: TRBJ1-3
D: -
V: TRBV5-1
size: many

DNA: TGTGCCAGCAGCCAAGGAATGCAGGGGGGATTTGAAAAACTGTTTTTT
CDR3: CASSQGMQGGFEKLFF
J: TRBJ1-4
D: TRBD1
V: TRBV3-1
size: many

DNA: TGTGCCAGCAGCGTAGTCGGGGGGCCGGATGAAGAGCAGTACTTC
CDR3: CASSVVGGPDEEQYF
J: TRBJ2-7
D: -
V: TRBV9
size: -

DNA: TGTGCCAGCAGCCGGACGGCGACTAGCGGGGTCTCCTACGAGCAGTACTTC
CDR3: CASSRTATSGVSYEQYF
J: TRBJ2-7
D: TRBD2
V: TRBV11-2
size: -

DNA: TGTGCCAGCTCACCCGCACAAAATGTCGGGGAGCTGTTTTTT
CDR3: CASSPAQNVGELFF
J: TRBJ2-2
D: -
V: TRBV18
size: many

DNA: TGTGCCAGCAGCCTTAGCGGGGGGGCCACCGGTGCCAATGAGCAGTTCTTC
CDR3: CASSLSGGATGANEQFF
J: TRBJ2-1
D: TRBD2
V: TRBV3-1
size: -

DNA: TGTGCCAGCACCTCGGGACTAGCGGGGGGGCTCTCCTACAATGAGCAGTTCTTC
CDR3: CASTSGLAGGLSYNEQFF
J: TRBJ2-1
D: TRBD2
V: TRBV2
size: many

DNA: TGTACCAGTAGTACAAGGAGCACCGGGGAGCTGTTTTTT
CDR3: CTSSTRSTGELFF
J: TRBJ2-2
D: -
V: TRBV19
size: few

DNA: TGTGCCAGCAGCTCAGGACAGGGTCTCACAGATACGCAGTATTTT
CDR3: CASSSGQGLTDTQYF
J: TRBJ2-3
D: TRBD1
V: TRBV7-9
size: many

DNA: TGTGCCAGCAGCAACAGCGGGACAGGGGGCACCGGGGAGCTGTTTTTT
CDR3: CASSNSGTGGTGELFF
J: TRBJ2-2
D: TRBD1
V: TRBV7-9
size: many

DNA: TGTGCCAGCAGTTTATCGGGCAGGGCCTACGAGCAGTACTTC
CDR3: CASSLSGRAYEQYF
J: TRBJ2-7
D: -
V: TRBV27
size: many

DNA: TGTGCCAGCAGCTCAACTAGCGGGGCGACGTATTTT
CDR3: CASSSTSGATYF
J: TRBJ2-3
D: TRBD2
V: TRBV7-3
size: many

DNA: TGTGCCAGCAGATCCGGGACTAGCCCCTACGAGCAGTACTTC
CDR3: CASRSGTSPYEQYF
J: TRBJ2-7
D: TRBD2
V: TRBV6-1
size: many

DNA: TGCGCCAGCAGCTTGGGGATCGGCACCTCCTACAATGAGCAGTTCTTC
CDR3: CASSLGIGTSYNEQFF
J: TRBJ2-1
D: -
V: TRBV5-1
size: many

DNA: TGTGCCAGCAGCCCAACTAGCGTCCCCTCTCCGGGACCCAATGAGCAGTTCTTC
CDR3: CASSPTSVPSPGPNEQFF
J: TRBJ2-1
D: TRBD2
V: TRBV7-3
size: few

DNA: TGTGCCAGCAGCTTACCCAAAAACCCGGGACAGGACACCGGGGAGCTGTTTTTT
CDR3: CASSLPKNPGQDTGELFF
J: TRBJ2-2
D: TRBD1
V: TRBV7-9
size: -

DNA: TGTGCCAGCAGCCTGGGACAGAAAAACATTCAGTACTTC
CDR3: CASSLGQKNIQYF
J: TRBJ2-4
D: TRBD1
V: TRBV7-2
size: many

DNA: TGTGCCAGCAGTCAGGGGGGGGAGGACATTCAGTACTTC
CDR3: CASSQGGEDIQYF
J: TRBJ2-4
D: -
V: TRBV2
size: many

DNA: TGCGCCAGCAGCCAAGAGTCTCGTGCAGTTCGGGCCGGGGAGCTGTTTTTT
CDR3: CASSQESRAVRAGELFF
J: TRBJ2-2
D: -
V: TRBV4-1
size: few

DNA: TGCAGTGCTTCCGAGGCTTATGAAGCTTTCTTT
CDR3: CSASEAYEAFF
J: TRBJ1-1
D: -
V: TRBV20-1
size: -

DNA: TGTGCCTGGAGCATCCTAAACTACGAGCAGTACTTC
CDR3: CAWSILNYEQYF
J: TRBJ2-7
D: -
V: TRBV30
size: -

DNA: TGTGCCAGCAGTCCGCCAGGGTTTTCTGGGGCCAACGTCCTGACTTTC
CDR3: CASSPPGFSGANVLTF
J: TRBJ2-6
D: -
V: TRBV6-1
size: many

DNA: TGTGCCAACAGACGGGAAAATAATTCACCCCTCCACTTT
CDR3: CANRRENNSPLHF
J: TRBJ1-6
D: -
V: TRBV3-1
size: many

DNA: TGTGCCAGCAGTTACTCGCTCCGGAAGGGGGGTCGTGGTTCACCCCTCCACTTT
CDR3: CASSYSLRKGGRGSPLHF
J: TRBJ1-6
D: -
V: TRBV6-5
size: many

DNA: TGTGCCAGCAGCCCCCTGGGGGACGGTGGCTACACCTTC
CDR3: CASSPLGDGGYTF
J: TRBJ1-2
D: -
V: TRBV3-1
size: many

DNA: TGTGCCAGCAGTCTTCCGAACTACAATGAGCAGTTCTTC
CDR3: CASSLPNYNEQFF
J: TRBJ2-1
D: -
V: TRBV12-3/TRBV12-4
size: many

DNA: TGCGCCAGCAGATTAGCGGGCGCCCCGGGCGAGCAGTTCTTC
CDR3: CASRLAGAPGEQFF
J: TRBJ2-1
D: TRBD2
V: TRBV5-1
size: many

DNA: TGTGCCAGCAAAAAGTTCGGGGTTGGCGGACCGAACACCGGGGAGCTGTTTTTT
CDR3: CASKKFGVGGPNTGELFF
J: TRBJ2-2
D: -
V: TRBV6-1
size: few

DNA: TGCGCCAGCAGCTTGAGCTGGAATCAGCCCCAGCATTTT
CDR3: CASSLSWNQPQHF
J: TRBJ1-5
D: -
V: TRBV5-1
size: many

DNA: TGTGCCAGCAGCTGGCGGGGGGTTAGCACAGATACGCAGTATTTT
CDR3: CASSWRGVSTDTQYF
J: TRBJ2-3
D: TRBD2
V: TRBV7-3
size: many

DNA: TGCAGTGCTAGAGATACAGGGCCTCCTGGAAACACCATATATTTT
CDR3: CSARDTGPPGNTIYF
J: TRBJ1-3
D: -
V: TRBV20-1
size: -

DNA: TGTGCCAGCAGCGTAGCAGGGGGCAATGAAAAACTGTTTTTT
CDR3: CASSVAGGNEKLFF
J: TRBJ1-4
D: TRBD1
V: TRBV9
size: -

DNA: TGTGCCAGCAGTCGACCAGTAAACGCCGGGGAGCTGTTTTTT
CDR3: CASSRPVNAGELFF
J: TRBJ2-2
D: -
V: TRBV3-1
size: few

DNA: TGTGCCATCAGTGAAGGGGACATCGAGGGCAATGAGCAGTTCTTC
CDR3: CAISEGDIEGNEQFF
J: TRBJ2-1
D: -
V: TRBV10-3
size: many

DNA: TGTGCCAGCAGCCCCGGGACTACCCGGTTGGAGCAGTTCTTC
CDR3: CASSPGTTRLEQFF
J: TRBJ2-1
D: TRBD2
V: TRBV7-9
size: many

DNA: TGCGCCAGCAGCTTCCGGCAGGGGACGGGGGTAAAAGAGACCCAGTACTTC
CDR3: CASSFRQGTGVKETQYF
J: TRBJ2-5
D: -
V: TRBV5-1
size: -

DNA: TGTGCCAGCAGCTTGCAGGGGGCGAAGTGGGACATTCAGTACTTC
CDR3: CASSLQGAKWDIQYF
J: TRBJ2-4
D: TRBD1
V: TRBV11-2
size: -

DNA: TGTGCCAGCAGCTCTGGACTTGAGCAGTACTTC
CDR3: CASSSGLEQYF
J: TRBJ2-7
D: -
V: TRBV7-9
size: many

DNA: TGTGCCAGCAGTGAAAGTTTTCAGGGAGCTGAAGCTTTCTTT
CDR3: CASSESFQGAEAFF
J: TRBJ1-1
D: -
V: TRBV6-1
size: many

DNA: TGTGCCAGCACAGGGAAGAACTATGGCTACACCTTC
CDR3: CASTGKNYGYTF
J: TRBJ1-2
D: -
V: TRBV28
size: many

DNA: TGTGCCAGCAGTGAGGCCCTCCTGGCGGGGGGAGGGGATGAGCAGTTCTTC
CDR3: CASSEALLAGGGDEQFF
J: TRBJ2-1
D: TRBD2
V: TRBV6-1
size: -

DNA: TGTGCCAGCAGCCGGTCGGGTAGTAATCAGCCCCAGCATTTT
CDR3: CASSRSGSNQPQHF
J: TRBJ1-5
D: -
V: TRBV12-3/TRBV12-4
size: many

DNA: TGCAGTGCTGACGGGACAGGGGATGATGAGCAGTTCTTC
CDR3: CSADGTGDDEQFF
J: TRBJ2-1
D: TRBD1
V: TRBV20-1
size: once

DNA: TGTGCCAGCAGCTTAGTTGCGGTCAGAAGCACAGATACGCAGTATTTT
CDR3: CASSLVAVRSTDTQYF
J: TRBJ2-3
D: -
V: TRBV7-2
size: many

DNA: TGTGCCAGCAGTCGGACAGGGCCCTATGGCTACACCTTC
CDR3: CASSRTGPYGYTF
J: TRBJ1-2
D: TRBD1
V: TRBV6-1
size: many

DNA: TGTGCCATCAGACACACTAGCACAGATACGCAGTATTTT
CDR3: CAIRHTSTDTQYF
J: TRBJ2-3
D: -
V: TRBV10-3
size: many

DNA: TGCAGCGTTGGGCATTCCGGGACAGGGGTAGATACGCAGTATTTT
CDR3: CSVGHSGTGVDTQYF
J: TRBJ2-3
D: TRBD1
V: TRBV29-1
size: -

DNA: TGTGCCAGCAGCTTATCGGCAGATAATAACTATGGCTACACCTTC
CDR3: CASSLSADNNYGYTF
J: TRBJ1-2
D: -
V: TRBV13
size: many